Described below is a single T cell receptor (beta chain) sequence and its context. Its antigen is currently unknown. Sequenced by immunoSEQ multiplex PCR; TCRdb stores in-frame clones only, minus some. Altogether 70,000 to 100,000 clones are present, 80% to 85% being singletons, with the ten largest covering 0.95% to 1.2%. Germline V gives CDR1 SNHLY, CDR2 FYNNEI. CDR3 length equals 13 residues. Trimming shortened V by 7 bases and J by 3 bases, and 10 bases separated the two germline ends. This record belongs to a study of OX40 agonist ivuxolimab in advanced cancers. Study-level information: Checkpoint inhibitors had been given previously to roughly 40% of patients. Three patients, one with hepatocellular carcinoma and two with cutaneous melanoma, achieved partial responses.

The sampling schedule covered blood at baseline, cycle 4 day 1, and cycle 7 day 1. General observations from the study: The specificity for antigen of the expanded peripheral T cells was not determined.

J is TRBJ2-4 and V is TRBV2; possible D gene TRBD2, 5 bases. This TCR derives from an adult with an advanced solid tumor such as melanoma, head and neck, liver or kidney cancer. The sequencing used CD4+ or CD8+ T cells sorted from blood, collected in a trial of the OX40 agonist ivuxolimab. The CDR3 DNA is TGTGCCAGCATCGGGGAAGTCAAAAACATTCAGTACTTC. It translates to CASIGEVKNIQYF.